This T cell receptor (beta chain) was identified during a study of cytomegalovirus exposure and HLA in healthy donors. Notes on the study in general: Per published accounts, TCR beta sequences correctly predicted the HLA-A and HLA-B alleles of most subjects. Analysis performed later found roughly 17,000 TCR beta sequences associated with HLA alleles at 0.05 false discovery rate. Later examination showed HLA-associated TCR beta chains had greater clonal expansion than equally common others.

The CDR3 has 17 amino acids. V lost 5 bases and J 2 bases, leaving 22 bases between the germline ends. Per germline, CDR1 SGHDT and CDR2 YYEEEE. Details on this clone: Its target is not known.

Both 60 Vbeta primers and 13 Jbeta primers went into the PCR. Method: immunoSEQ multiplex PCR; TCRdb's copy keeps in-frame clones and lacks some. The sample lists about 110,000 clones, more than 60% occurring once. The TCR comes from a woman aged 45-65 years in good health and CMV-seropositive. Input material: PBMCs. The chain carries TRBV5-6 and TRBJ2-5, with D maybe TRBD2 (5 bases). The CDR3 spells CASRAGRLQEVQETQYF. CDR3 nucleotides: TGTGCCAGCAGGGCCGGGCGGCTCCAGGAGGTTCAAGAGACCCAGTACTTC. Based on the CDR3 plus reference TRBV5-6 and TRBJ2-5, the full variable domain is DAGVTQSPTHLIKTRGQQVTLRCSPKSGHDTVSWYQQALGQGPQFIFQYYEEEERQRGNFPDRFSGHQFPNYSSELNVNALLLGDSALYLCASRAGRLQEVQETQYFGPGTRLLVL.